Listed below are T cell receptor beta chains from one sample, sequenced in a study of blood T cell repertoires in COVID-19. Only in-frame clones appear in the TCRdb table, and some are missing; sequencing was by immunoSEQ multiplex PCR. This table has more than 150,000 clones, almost 80% appearing once. Specimen: peripheral blood. These receptors all stem from a woman in her seventies with acute or convalescent COVID-19. Each CDR3 is given with its conserved first and last residue. A D gene is named only where the DNA matches it firmly. Size is omitted from some rows. Given values are once, few, many or a class for expanded clones.

V	J	size	D	CDR3	DNA
TRBV30	TRBJ1-2	few	NA	CAWSPGERGGYTF	TGTGCCTGGAGTCCGGGGGAACGGGGCGGCTACACCTTC
TRBV12-3/TRBV12-4	TRBJ1-5	NA	NA	CASSFSGNQPQHF	TGTGCCAGCAGTTTTTCAGGGAATCAGCCCCAGCATTTT
TRBV2	TRBJ2-3	NA	NA	CASIGLQGADTQYF	TGTGCCAGCATAGGCCTCCAAGGGGCAGATACGCAGTATTTT
TRBV6-5	TRBJ1-1	few	TRBD1	CASNLFSTGSSEAFF	TGTGCCAGCAACCTTTTCTCGACAGGGTCGTCTGAAGCTTTCTTT
TRBV19	TRBJ2-3	NA	TRBD2	CASSTSGSGGDTQYF	TGTGCCAGTAGTACTAGCGGGAGCGGGGGAGATACGCAGTATTTT
TRBV9	TRBJ2-5	NA	TRBD2	CASSEGGTQETQYF	TGTGCCAGCAGCGAGGGAGGGACCCAAGAGACCCAGTACTTC
TRBV29-1	TRBJ1-2	NA	TRBD1	CSAVGQGDFYGYTF	TGCAGCGCCGTTGGACAGGGGGACTTCTATGGCTACACCTTC
TRBV5-8	TRBJ1-1	NA	TRBD1	CASSPFAGGHTEAFF	TGTGCCAGCAGCCCCTTTGCAGGGGGCCACACTGAAGCTTTCTTT
TRBV5-1	TRBJ2-7	NA	NA	CASSFTDGSYEQYF	TGCGCCAGCAGCTTTACAGACGGCTCCTACGAGCAGTACTTC
TRBV2	TRBJ1-2	NA	NA	CASILIDYGYTF	TGTGCCAGCATCTTAATTGACTATGGCTACACCTTC
TRBV5-1	TRBJ2-1	NA	TRBD2	CASSFMASGAGNEQFF	TGCGCCAGCAGCTTTATGGCTAGCGGGGCAGGGAATGAGCAGTTCTTC
TRBV19	TRBJ2-3	NA	NA	CASSIRMGGAPSDTQYF	TGTGCCAGTAGTATTCGAATGGGGGGGGCGCCCTCAGATACGCAGTATTTT
TRBV6-5	TRBJ1-6	NA	NA	CASRQGLDSPLHF	TGTGCCAGCAGACAGGGTTTGGATTCACCCCTCCACTTT
TRBV5-4	TRBJ2-4	NA	NA	CASSLGGGGAKNIQYF	TGTGCCAGCAGCTTGGGGGGCGGGGGCGCCAAAAACATTCAGTACTTC
TRBV13	TRBJ2-7	NA	TRBD1	CASSARQGAYEQYF	TGTGCCAGCAGCGCCCGACAGGGGGCCTACGAGCAGTACTTC
TRBV19	TRBJ2-2	NA	TRBD1	CASSLSGTGGVGELFF	TGTGCCAGTAGTTTGTCCGGGACAGGGGGTGTAGGGGAGCTGTTTTTT
TRBV2	TRBJ2-1	NA	NA	CASSEWLVVSGEQFF	TGTGCCAGCAGTGAATGGTTAGTGGTGAGTGGTGAGCAGTTCTTC
TRBV6-5	TRBJ1-2	NA	NA	CASGRSNNFNYGYTF	TGTGCCAGCGGGCGTTCCAACAACTTTAACTATGGCTACACCTTC
TRBV4-2	TRBJ1-1	NA	NA	CASSQDNVQNTEAFF	TGTGCCAGCAGCCAAGACAACGTACAGAACACTGAAGCTTTCTTT
TRBV11-2	TRBJ1-2	NA	NA	CASSPRQGVGYTF	TGTGCCAGCAGCCCTCGGCAGGGTGTTGGCTACACCTTC
TRBV2	TRBJ1-2	NA	NA	CASSEQGQGYGYTF	TGTGCCAGCAGTGAACAGGGGCAGGGCTATGGCTACACCTTC
TRBV10-3	TRBJ1-3	NA	NA	CATMRDTGQGRSGNTIYF	TGTGCCACGATGAGGGACACCGGTCAGGGAAGGTCTGGAAACACCATATATTTT
TRBV2	TRBJ2-3	NA	TRBD2	CASSLRTSGRIKDTQYF	TGTGCCAGCTCCCTCCGGACTAGCGGGAGAATTAAAGATACGCAGTATTTT
TRBV7-2	TRBJ2-3	once	NA	CASSLVAGVGPTDTQYF	TGTGCCAGCAGCTTAGTGGCCGGGGTTGGGCCCACAGATACGCAGTATTTT